These 17 T cell receptor beta chains came from one sample sequenced in a study of cytomegalovirus exposure and HLA in healthy donors. Researchers ran the PCR with 60 Vbeta and 13 Jbeta primers. The assay was immunoSEQ multiplex PCR, and TCRdb's table has in-frame clones only and misses some. This sample has 85,000 to 95,000 clones, with about 80% found just once. Sample: PBMCs. These receptors all come from a man aged 25 to 40 in good health and CMV-seropositive.

This clone was seen once. V gene TRBV2 combines with J gene TRBJ1-1, with 7 bases identical to TRBD1. This CDR3 is built from 14 residues. J was trimmed by 6 bases and V by 6 bases; bases with no gene match: 10. The germline V gene encodes CDR1 SNHLY and CDR2 FYNNEI. In DNA form, the CDR3 reads TGTGCCAGCAGGGCCCAGGTAGGGGGCTCTGAAGCTTTCTTT. It translates to CASRAQVGGSEAFF.

This clone was counted once. This sequence joins TRBV19 and TRBJ1-2; the D is unclear. This CDR3 has 14 residues. Deletions cut 5 bases from V and 7 bases from J, with 17 bases between. Germline V gene data show CDR1 as LNHDA and CDR2 as SQIVND (reference sequence). CDR3 sequence: CASSGHPGVGGYTF. Written as DNA, the CDR3 is TGTGCCAGTAGTGGCCACCCCGGGGTTGGTGGCTACACCTTC.

Of note for this clone: A junction end diverges from the germline sequence, so it may reflect a read error. J is TRBJ2-5 and V is TRBV7-7, with 12 bases lining up with TRBD2. Germline V lookup: CDR1 SSHAT, CDR2 FNYEAQ (reference sequence). The CDR3 contains 15 residues. The CDR3 DNA reads as TGTGCTAGCAGCCCAGGACTAGCGGGGCAAGAGACCCAGTACTTC. Residues: CASSPGLAGQETQYF. Complete variable domain (other parts from reference TRBV7-7 and TRBJ2-5): GAGVSQSPRYKVTKRGQDVTLRCDPISSHATLYWYQQALGQGPEFLTYFNYEAQPDKSGLPSDRFSAERPEGSISTLTIQRTEQRDSAMYRCASSPGLAGQETQYFGPGTRLLVL.

This clone was seen once. V and J are TRBV2 and TRBJ1-2; maybe TRBD1 (6 bases). Trimming shortened V by 3 bases and J by 8 bases, and 16 bases separated the two germline ends. The V gene's germline CDR1 is SNHLY and CDR2 FYNNEI. The CDR3 runs 14 residues. The CDR3 coding sequence is TGTGCCAGCAGTGATGAGGGACAACTAAGAGGCTACACCTTC. Residues: CASSDEGQLRGYTF.

In DNA form, the CDR3 reads TGCGCCAGCAGCCAAGAAGGGGGCGACCGACAAGGGAACTATGGCTACACCTTC. Encoded protein: CASSQEGGDRQGNYGYTF. The chain couples TRBV4-3 to TRBJ1-2; TRBD1 aligns across 7 bases. Germline V gene data show CDR1 as LGHNA and CDR2 as YSLEER. J was trimmed by 2 bases and V by 0 bases; bases with no gene match: 12. This CDR3 contains 18 residues.

This clone showed up just once. The V call is TRBV7-9, the J call TRBJ1-1; D is unclear. Germline-derived CDR1 and CDR2 are SEHNR and FQNEAQ (reference sequence). This CDR3 has 19 residues. V was clipped by 0 bases and J by 0 bases, with 20 bases between them. The CDR3: CASSLADFLHGDLNTEAFF. The DNA for the CDR3 is TGTGCCAGCAGCTTAGCGGATTTTCTTCACGGAGACTTGAACACTGAAGCTTTCTTT.

V usage is TRBV28 and J usage is TRBJ2-7; 7 nucleotides line up with TRBD1. V was clipped by 6 bases and J by 4 bases; unmatched bases: 9. Germline V gene sequence: CDR1 MDHEN, CDR2 SYDVKM. This CDR3 contains 14 residues. The CDR3 nucleotides are TGTGCCAGCAGGACCGAGGGGGCCTATTACGAGCAGTACTTC. Translated, it gives CASRTEGAYYEQYF.

This chain uses TRBV19 with TRBJ1-3; 8 bases agree with TRBD1. With V trimmed by 6 bases and J by 2 bases, 6 bases remained unmatched. CDR3 length: 15 amino acids. The germline V gene has CDR1 LNHDA and CDR2 SQIVND (reference sequence). CDR3 in amino acids: CASSGSTGAGNTIYF. The CDR3 coding sequence is TGTGCCAGTAGCGGGTCGACAGGGGCTGGAAACACCATATATTTT.

The chain is built from TRBV28 and TRBJ1-5, with a possible D match to TRBD1 (5 bases). In germline, CDR1 is MDHEN, CDR2 SYDVKM. This CDR3 is 13 amino acids long. V shed 6 bases and J shed 0 bases, with 6 bases lying between them. CDR3 sequence: CASRDNSNQPQHF. The CDR3, as DNA: TGTGCCAGCAGGGACAATAGCAATCAGCCCCAGCATTTT.

V is TRBV2 and J is TRBJ2-3; D is unresolved. The CDR3 has 13 residues. Per the germline V gene, CDR1 is SNHLY and CDR2 is FYNNEI. Trimming stripped 4 bases from V and 5 bases from J, with 10 bases between. In DNA form, the CDR3 reads TGTGCCAGCAGTGGTTTCCCAGGAGATACGCAGTATTTT. Protein product: CASSGFPGDTQYF. Based on the CDR3 plus reference TRBV2 and TRBJ2-3, the full variable domain is EPEVTQTPSHQVTQMGQEVILRCVPISNHLYFYWYRQILGQKVEFLVSFYNNEISEKSEIFDDQFSVERPDGSNFTLKIRSTKLEDSAMYFCASSGFPGDTQYFGPGTRLTVL.

This sequence joins TRBV7-8 and TRBJ2-3; 7 nucleotides line up with TRBD2. Germline CDR1 SGHVS, CDR2 FQNEAQ. Trimming removed 5 bases from V and 4 bases from J; junction bases left unmatched: 3. CDR3 length equals 13 residues. The DNA of the CDR3 is TGTGCCAGCAGCCCCCGGGGGGCAGATACGCAGTATTTT. It translates to CASSPRGADTQYF.

In this sample, this clone turned up once. V and J are TRBV6-1 and TRBJ1-3; D may be TRBD1 (5 bases). Germline CDR1 is MNHNS and CDR2 is SASEGT. Trimming took off 6 bases at V and 1 base at J, with 13 bases between the two ends. The CDR3 is 15 residues long. In DNA, the CDR3 is TGTGCCAGCAGACCCCAGGGTTATTCTGGAAACACCATATATTTT. Its protein is CASRPQGYSGNTIYF.

This clone was recorded only once. The V gene is TRBV5-4, the J gene TRBJ2-5; D perhaps matches TRBD1 (6 bases). The end of the DNA aligns better with TRBJ2-7, so the J call may be wrong. The CDR3 is made up of 14 amino acids. Germline V lookup: CDR1 SGHNT, CDR2 YYREEE (reference sequence). For the CDR3, the DNA is TGTGCCAGCAGCTTGTCTGTAGGGGGCTACGAGCAGTACTTC. It encodes CASSLSVGGYEQYF.

The chain combines TRBV19 with TRBJ1-5; the D gene is possibly TRBD1 (5 bases). The CDR3 is 15 residues long. Deletions cut 6 bases from V and 0 bases from J, with 12 bases between. Germline V gene lookup returns CDR1 LNHDA and CDR2 SQIVND (reference sequence). DNA for the CDR3: TGTGCCAGTAGACTAGGGGACTTTAGCAATCAGCCCCAGCATTTT. Its translation is CASRLGDFSNQPQHF.

This sequence joins TRBV30 and TRBJ2-5, with a weak D call TRBD2 (5 bases). The J call may be in error: the DNA end matches TRBJ2-7 better. The germline gives CDR1 GTSNPN, CDR2 SVGIG (reference sequence). CDR3 size: 15 residues. The CDR3 is CAWSVTAAPSYEQYF. As DNA, the CDR3 is TGTGCCTGGAGTGTAACAGCGGCCCCCTCCTACGAGCAGTACTTC.

This clone has more than one count but fewer than ten. V gene TRBV29-1 combines with J gene TRBJ1-2; perhaps TRBD1 as D (5 bases). Germline values: CDR1 SQVTM, CDR2 ANQGSEA. Trimming stripped 4 bases from V and 4 bases from J, with 13 bases between. CDR3 size: 13 residues. In DNA form, the CDR3 reads TGCAGCGTTGGACTCTCAGACAGCTATGGCTACACCTTC. It specifies CSVGLSDSYGYTF.

The rearrangement links TRBV19 to TRBJ2-2, with D perhaps matching TRBD2 (6 bases). This CDR3 has 15 amino acids. Trimming left V 3 bases short and J 5 bases short, with 13 bases between. Germline values: CDR1 LNHDA, CDR2 SQIVND (reference sequence). The CDR3 is CASSMSSGSTGELFF. CDR3 DNA sequence: TGTGCCAGTAGTATGAGTAGCGGATCGACCGGGGAGCTGTTTTTT.